This is a list of T cell receptor beta chains from one sample in a study of early T cells in non-severe SARS-CoV-2 infection. TCRdb reprocessed the 5' RACE reads via MiXCR and lists one record per CDR3 protein. Altogether around 52,000 distinct CDR3 sequences are present, approximately 10% being singletons, with the ten largest covering 9.5% to 13%. Input material: whole blood. The receptors come from an adult who was a healthcare worker with PCR-confirmed SARS-CoV-2 infection or an uninfected control (not recorded which). Both conserved end residues are part of each CDR3. D genes are given only for firm matches. The size entry is marked missing in some rows and otherwise reads once, few, many or a size class.

.	TRBV12-3/TRBV12-4	TRBJ2-1	TRBD1	TGTGCCAGCTGCTATCCCGGGACAGGGGAAAATGAGCAGTTCTTC	CASCYPGTGENEQFF
.	TRBV7-3	TRBJ2-1	TRBD2	TGTGCCAGCAGCTTAAGCGGGGGGCTTATGGGCGTTGAGCAGTTCTTC	CASSLSGGLMGVEQFF
few	TRBV5-4	TRBJ2-3	.	TGTGCCAGCAGCTTGGAGGGGGAAGATACGCAGTATTTT	CASSLEGEDTQYF
.	TRBV27	TRBJ2-7	.	TGTGCCAGCATCTCCTCGGACAGACCCTTTACTCCCTACGAGCAGTACTTC	CASISSDRPFTPYEQYF
few	TRBV10-3	TRBJ1-1	.	TGTGCCATCAGTGAGTCTCAGGGAACTGAAGCTTTCTTT	CAISESQGTEAFF
many	TRBV10-3	TRBJ2-7	TRBD1	TGTGCCATCAGTGAGTATGAACAGGGGTACGAGCAGTACTTC	CAISEYEQGYEQYF
.	TRBV20-1	TRBJ2-7	.	TGCAGTGCTAGAGGGGGGAATCGCCGAAACGAGCAGTACTTC	CSARGGNRRNEQYF
many	TRBV20-1	TRBJ2-1	.	TGCAGTGTCGCCACCAGGAATGAGCAGTTCTTC	CSVATRNEQFF
.	TRBV18	TRBJ2-2	TRBD1	TGTGCCAGCTCACCTGCGGGACAGGGCCGGACCGGGGAGCTGTTTTTT	CASSPAGQGRTGELFF
.	TRBV12-3/TRBV12-4	TRBJ2-7	.	TGTGCCAGCAGGCGACTAGGGTCCTACGAGCAGTACTTC	CASRRLGSYEQYF
few	TRBV20-1	TRBJ1-1	.	TGCAGTGCTAGAGAACCAGGGTCAAGCACTGAAGCTTTCTTT	CSAREPGSSTEAFF
.	TRBV19	TRBJ2-7	TRBD2	TGTGCCAGTAGTGAGACTAGCGGGGGAAACTACGAGCAGTACTTC	CASSETSGGNYEQYF
few	TRBV11-2	TRBJ2-7	TRBD2	TGTGCCAGCAGCTTCCACGCGGGGGGGCTCTACGAGCAGTACTTC	CASSFHAGGLYEQYF
.	TRBV12-3/TRBV12-4	TRBJ2-1	.	TGTGCCAGCAGTTTAACCGTGCAGTTCTTC	CASSLTVQFF
many	TRBV24-1	TRBJ2-7	.	TGTGCCACCAGTGACCCGGGACAACCCGAGCAGTACTTC	CATSDPGQPEQYF
few	TRBV4-1	TRBJ2-3	.	TGCGCCAGCAGCCAAGAAGAGGCCCGAGGGACAGATACGCAGTATTTT	CASSQEEARGTDTQYF
.	TRBV20-1	TRBJ2-1	TRBD2	TGCAGTGCTGGTACGGCTAGCGGGATTTCGGTTGAGCAGTTCTTC	CSAGTASGISVEQFF
many	TRBV20-1	TRBJ2-7	.	TGCAGTGCTAGAGTTGGTGGGGGGACTCTCTACGAGCAGTACTTC	CSARVGGGTLYEQYF
few	TRBV29-1	TRBJ2-7	TRBD2	TGCAGCGTTGCGAGCGGGAACTACGAGCAGTACTTC	CSVASGNYEQYF
.	TRBV28	TRBJ2-7	.	TGTGCCAGCTCCCGGGCCGACCATTACGAGCAGTACTTC	CASSRADHYEQYF
few	TRBV29-1	TRBJ2-1	.	TGCAGCGTTCCTCCAACGGGGGTGGGCTCCTACAATGAGCAGTTCTTC	CSVPPTGVGSYNEQFF
many	TRBV30	TRBJ1-1	.	TGTGCCTGGAGACAGAACACTGAAGCTTTCTTT	CAWRQNTEAFF
.	TRBV5-1	TRBJ1-1	TRBD1	TGCGCCAGCAGCCTGGACAGGGCCGACACTGAAGCTTTCTTT	CASSLDRADTEAFF
.	TRBV6-5	TRBJ2-4	TRBD2	TGTGCCAGCAGTTATTGCCCCAAATTCATTAGACTAGCGGGGGCTGGTGGGTCCAAAACCATTCAGTACTTC	CASSYCPKFIRLAGAGGSKTIQYF
.	TRBV28	TRBJ2-7	.	TGTGCCAGCTGGGGCGAATCCGCCTACGAGCAGTACTTC	CASWGESAYEQYF
few	TRBV7-2	TRBJ2-2	.	TGTGCCAGCAGCTTAGTTATGACCGGGGAGCTGTTTTTT	CASSLVMTGELFF
few	TRBV4-1	TRBJ1-1	TRBD1	TGCGCCAGCAGCCACGGAGGACAGGGGAACACTGAAGCTTTCTTT	CASSHGGQGNTEAFF
.	TRBV5-1	TRBJ2-3	.	TGCGCCAGCAGCTTAAACGCGGATGTCACAGATACGCAGTATTTT	CASSLNADVTDTQYF
few	TRBV29-1	TRBJ2-7	TRBD2	TGCAGCGGTAGACTAGCGGGAGATGAGCAGTACTTC	CSGRLAGDEQYF
many	TRBV13	TRBJ2-7	.	TGTGCCAGCAGCTTAGGCCCCGGGGTCTCCTACGAGCAGTACTTC	CASSLGPGVSYEQYF
.	TRBV20-1	TRBJ2-2	TRBD2	TGCAGTGCTAACGGCGGGAGCCAGAACACCGGGGAGCTTTTTTTT	CSANGGSQNTGELFF
.	TRBV7-8	TRBJ2-1	.	TGTGCCAGCAGCCCCCGAGGCGGGCAGGGCCGAGGGCAGTTCTTC	CASSPRGGQGRGQFF
few	TRBV2	TRBJ2-7	TRBD1	TGTGCCAGCAGTAGGGACAGATCTGATTACGAGCAGTACTTC	CASSRDRSDYEQYF
many	TRBV5-1	TRBJ1-1	.	TGCGCCAGCAGCCCCGGACTCAATCTCGGGGACACTGAAGCTTTCTTT	CASSPGLNLGDTEAFF
many	TRBV30	TRBJ2-1	.	TGTGCCTGGACCGGCCGGGGACCCTACAATGAGCAGTTCTTC	CAWTGRGPYNEQFF